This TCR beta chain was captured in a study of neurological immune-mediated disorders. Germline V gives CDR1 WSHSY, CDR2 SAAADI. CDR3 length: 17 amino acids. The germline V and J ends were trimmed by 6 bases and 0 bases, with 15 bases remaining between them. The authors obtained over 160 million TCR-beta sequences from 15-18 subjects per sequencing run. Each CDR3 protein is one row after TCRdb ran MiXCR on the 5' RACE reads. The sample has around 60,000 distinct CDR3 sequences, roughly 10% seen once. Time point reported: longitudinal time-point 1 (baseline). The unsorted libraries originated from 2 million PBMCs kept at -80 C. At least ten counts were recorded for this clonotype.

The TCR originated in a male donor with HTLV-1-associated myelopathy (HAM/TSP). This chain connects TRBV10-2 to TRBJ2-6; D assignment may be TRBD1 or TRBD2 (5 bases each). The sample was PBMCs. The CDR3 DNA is TGCGCCAGCAGCCAGCCGGGACCCAACTCTGGGGCCAACGTCCTGACTTTC. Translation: CASSQPGPNSGANVLTF.